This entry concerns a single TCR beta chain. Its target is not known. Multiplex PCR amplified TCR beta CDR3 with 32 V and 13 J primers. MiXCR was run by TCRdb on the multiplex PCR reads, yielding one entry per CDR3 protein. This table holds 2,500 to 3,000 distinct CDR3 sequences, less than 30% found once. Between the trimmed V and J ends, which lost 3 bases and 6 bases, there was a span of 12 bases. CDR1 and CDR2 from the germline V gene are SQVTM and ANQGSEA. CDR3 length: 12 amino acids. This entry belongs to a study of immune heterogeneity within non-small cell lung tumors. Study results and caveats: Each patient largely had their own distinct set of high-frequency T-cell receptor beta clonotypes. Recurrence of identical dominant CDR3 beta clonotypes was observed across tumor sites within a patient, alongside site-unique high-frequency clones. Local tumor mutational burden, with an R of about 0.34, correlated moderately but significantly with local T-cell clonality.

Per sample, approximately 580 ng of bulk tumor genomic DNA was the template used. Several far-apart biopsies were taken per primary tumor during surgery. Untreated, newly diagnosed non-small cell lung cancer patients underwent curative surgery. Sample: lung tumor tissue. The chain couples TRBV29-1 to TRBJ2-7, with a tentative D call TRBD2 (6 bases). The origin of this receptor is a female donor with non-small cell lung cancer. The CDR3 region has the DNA TGCAGCGTTGAGGGGGAGGCGGGCGAGCAGTACTTC. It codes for CSVEGEAGEQYF.